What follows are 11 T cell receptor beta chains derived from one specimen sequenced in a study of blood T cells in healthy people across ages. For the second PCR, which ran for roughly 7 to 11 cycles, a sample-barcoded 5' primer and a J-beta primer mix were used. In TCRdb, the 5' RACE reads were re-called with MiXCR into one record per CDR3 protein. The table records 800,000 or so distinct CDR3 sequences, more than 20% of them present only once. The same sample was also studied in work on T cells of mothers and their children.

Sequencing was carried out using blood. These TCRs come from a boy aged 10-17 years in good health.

CDR3 sequence: CASHADSNQPQHF. Written as DNA, the CDR3 is TGTGCCAGCCACGCTGATAGCAATCAGCCCCAGCATTTT. The V gene is TRBV6-1, the J gene TRBJ1-5; no clear D. CDR3 length: 13 amino acids. The V end was cut by 8 bases, the J end by 0 bases, with 8 bases between. CDR1 and CDR2 (germline): MNHNS, SASEGT.

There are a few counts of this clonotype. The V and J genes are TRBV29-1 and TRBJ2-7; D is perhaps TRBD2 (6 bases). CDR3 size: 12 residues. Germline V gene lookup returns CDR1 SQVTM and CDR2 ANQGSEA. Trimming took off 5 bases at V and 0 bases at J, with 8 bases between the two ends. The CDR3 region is CSVWDFSYEQYF. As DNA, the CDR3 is TGCAGCGTTTGGGACTTCTCCTACGAGCAGTACTTC.

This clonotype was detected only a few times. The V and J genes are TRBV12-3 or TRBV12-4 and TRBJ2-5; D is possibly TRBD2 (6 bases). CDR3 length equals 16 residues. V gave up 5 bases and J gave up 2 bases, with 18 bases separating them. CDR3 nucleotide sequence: TGTGCCAGCAGTGGGGCCCGCGGGACTCCGCAAGAGACCCAGTACTTC. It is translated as CASSGARGTPQETQYF.

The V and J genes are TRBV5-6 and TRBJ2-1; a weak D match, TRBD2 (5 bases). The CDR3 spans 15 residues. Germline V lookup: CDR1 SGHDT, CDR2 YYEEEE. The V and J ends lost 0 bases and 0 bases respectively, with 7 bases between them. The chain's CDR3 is CASSLGELSYNEQFF. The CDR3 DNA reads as TGTGCCAGCAGCTTGGGGGAGCTCTCCTACAATGAGCAGTTCTTC.

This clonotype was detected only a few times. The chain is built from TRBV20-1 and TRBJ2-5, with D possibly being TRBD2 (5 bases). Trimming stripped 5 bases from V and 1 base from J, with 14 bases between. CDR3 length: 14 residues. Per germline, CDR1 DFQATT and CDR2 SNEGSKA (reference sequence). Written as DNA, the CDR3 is TGCAGTGCTCCCCTCCTCGGGATCCAAGAGACCCAGTACTTC. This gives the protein CSAPLLGIQETQYF.

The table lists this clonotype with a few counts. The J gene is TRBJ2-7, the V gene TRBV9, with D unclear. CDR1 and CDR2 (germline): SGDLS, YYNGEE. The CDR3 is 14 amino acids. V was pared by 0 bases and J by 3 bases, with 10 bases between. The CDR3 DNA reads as TGTGCCAGCAGCGTAGCGCCCGCCCGCTACGAGCAGTACTTC. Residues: CASSVAPARYEQYF.

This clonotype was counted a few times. The CDR3 DNA reads as TGTGCCAGCAGCTTAGTACCGGGACAGGGGTTCAAGACCCAGTACTTC. It is translated as CASSLVPGQGFKTQYF. This rearrangement joins TRBV7-2 to TRBJ2-5; 10 nucleotides align to TRBD1. The CDR3 length is 16 residues. Germline lookup yields CDR1 SGHTA and CDR2 FQGNSA. V shed 1 base, J shed 6 bases, and the junction held 8 bases outside the gene matches.

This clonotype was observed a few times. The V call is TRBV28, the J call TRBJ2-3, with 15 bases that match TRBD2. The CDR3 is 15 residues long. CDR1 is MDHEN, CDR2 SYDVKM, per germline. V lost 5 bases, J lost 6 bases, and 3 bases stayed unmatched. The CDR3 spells CASSGTSGGRDTQYF. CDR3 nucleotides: TGTGCCAGCAGTGGGACTAGCGGGGGGAGGGATACGCAGTATTTT.

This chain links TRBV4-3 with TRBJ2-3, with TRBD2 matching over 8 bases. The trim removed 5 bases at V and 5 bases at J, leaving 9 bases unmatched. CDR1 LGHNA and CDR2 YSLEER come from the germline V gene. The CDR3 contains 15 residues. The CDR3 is CASSWSSGVGDTQYF. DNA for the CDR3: TGCGCCAGCAGCTGGAGTAGCGGGGTAGGAGATACGCAGTATTTT.

CDR3 nucleotides: TGTGCCAGCAGCTTGGGGGGAGTGGTTGAAAAACTGTTTTTT. This translates into CASSLGGVVEKLFF. The rearrangement uses TRBV7-8 and TRBJ1-4; D perhaps matches TRBD1 (5 bases). The CDR3 is 14 residues long. CDR1 is SGHVS and CDR2 is FQNEAQ in the germline V gene. V was shortened by 3 bases and J by 7 bases, with 12 bases between the two germline ends.

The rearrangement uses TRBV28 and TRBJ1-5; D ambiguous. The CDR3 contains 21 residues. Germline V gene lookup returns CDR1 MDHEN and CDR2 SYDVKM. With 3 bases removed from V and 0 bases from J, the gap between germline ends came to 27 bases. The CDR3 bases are TGTGCCAGCAGTTTTTTGACTGAAATAGTAGGAGGAACGTATAGCAATCAGCCCCAGCATTTT. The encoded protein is CASSFLTEIVGGTYSNQPQHF.